The 20 T cell receptor beta chains below were found in one sample sequenced in a study of cytomegalovirus exposure and HLA in healthy donors. Use of 60 Vbeta and 13 Jbeta primers characterized the PCR. Repertoires were generated with immunoSEQ multiplex PCR, while TCRdb's copy carries only in-frame clones and drops some. Of roughly 120,000 clones listed, around 79% were seen once; the top ten hold approximately 1.3%. The sample comprised PBMCs. These receptors originate from a woman in her thirties in good health and CMV-seronegative.

This chain joins TRBV4-1 and TRBJ1-2, with D unresolved. In germline, CDR1 is MGHRA, CDR2 YSYEKL. The CDR3 sequence is 12 residues long. V was cut by 4 bases and J by 7 bases, with 10 bases left in between. DNA for the CDR3: TGCGCCAGCAGCCCCCGGTCGGGTGGCTACACCTTC. Its protein product is CASSPRSGGYTF.

The gene calls are TRBV5-1 and TRBJ2-7; D gene uncertain. The CDR3 spans 13 residues. Trimming took 5 bases from V and 0 from J, leaving 9 bases between them. The germline CDR1 and CDR2 sequences are SGHRS and YFSETQ. DNA for the CDR3: TGCGCCAGCAGGTTACAGAGCTCCTACGAGCAGTACTTC. Encoded protein: CASRLQSSYEQYF.

The rearrangement links TRBV7-2 to TRBJ1-5; 10 nucleotides agree with TRBD1. The V segment lost 0 bases and the J segment 3 bases; nucleotides outside the gene matches: 2. Germline V gives CDR1 SGHTA, CDR2 FQGNSA. This CDR3 is built from 16 residues. This CDR3 is CASSLAGTGANQPQHF. CDR3 in DNA: TGTGCCAGCAGCTTAGCCGGGACAGGGGCCAATCAGCCCCAGCATTTT.

The chain has TRBV7-2 and TRBJ2-6; 7 nucleotides agree with TRBD1. J was trimmed by 2 bases and V by 7 bases; bases with no gene match: 5. The CDR3 consists of 15 residues. The germline CDR1 and CDR2 sequences are SGHTA and FQGNSA. CDR3 residues: CASTIGGAGANVLTF. CDR3 sequence (DNA): TGTGCCAGCACCATAGGGGGCGCTGGGGCCAACGTCCTGACTTTC.

To note about this clone: Different DNA sequences within this sample yield the same CDR3. The chain recombines TRBV6-5 with TRBJ1-5; TRBD1 matches 8 bases. CDR3 length: 15 residues. CDR1 and CDR2 (germline): MNHEY, SVGAGI. V gave up 0 bases and J gave up 7 bases; unmatched junction bases: 5. DNA of the CDR3: TGTGCCAGCAGTTACTCCGGACAGGGTAGACAGCCCCAGCATTTT. Amino acid sequence: CASSYSGQGRQPQHF.

This clone was detected only a few times. CDR3: CASSLPTGSQETQYF. Here the CDR3 DNA reads TGTGCCAGCAGTTTGCCAACAGGTTCCCAAGAGACCCAGTACTTC. This rearrangement joins TRBV28 to TRBJ2-5, with a possible D match to TRBD1 (5 bases). The CDR3 spans 15 residues. Germline V CDR1 and CDR2: MDHEN, SYDVKM. The V gene lost 3 bases and the J gene lost 1 base, with 12 bases spanning the gap. Complete variable domain (other parts from reference TRBV28 and TRBJ2-5): DVKVTQSSRYLVKRTGEKVFLECVQDMDHENMFWYRQDPGLGLRLIYFSYDVKMKEKGDIPEGYSVSREKKERFSLILESASTNQTSMYLCASSLPTGSQETQYFGPGTRLLVL.

This sequence joins TRBV21-1 and TRBJ1-1. TRBV21-1 is annotated as a pseudogene. CDR3 size: 16 residues. DNA of the CDR3: TGTGCCAGCAGCGAACACGTGAGGAGGAGGAACACTGAAGCTTTCTTT. It codes for CASSEHVRRRNTEAFF.

The chain combines TRBV4-1 with TRBJ2-5; TRBD1 matches 7 bases. CDR1 is MGHRA and CDR2 is YSYEKL in the germline V gene. Trimming removed 4 bases from V and 3 bases from J; junction bases left unmatched: 8. The CDR3 is 15 residues long. The CDR3 bases are TGCGCCAGCAGCCTTTCCGCCGGGACAGAAGAGACCCAGTACTTC. This gives the protein CASSLSAGTEETQYF.

This clone has a single count. The chain recombines TRBV7-6 with TRBJ1-5, with D uncertain. There are 14 residues in the CDR3. The V gene lost 1 base and the J gene lost 6 bases, with 10 bases spanning the gap. CDR1 is SGHVS and CDR2 is FNYEAQ in the germline V gene. The CDR3 loop is CASSLGQEGQPQHF. CDR3 bases: TGTGCCAGCAGCTTAGGGCAGGAAGGTCAGCCCCAGCATTTT.

The chain is built from TRBV5-1 and TRBJ1-4; TRBD1 aligns across 9 bases. Trimming at V came to 0 bases and at J to 5 bases, leaving 5 bases not matched to a gene. The CDR3 consists of 16 residues. Germline-derived CDR1 and CDR2 are SGHRS and YFSETQ. CDR3 loop: CASSLGAGQGNEKLFF. The CDR3 bases are TGCGCCAGCAGCTTGGGCGCGGGACAGGGAAATGAAAAACTGTTTTTT.

The chain uses TRBV7-2 and TRBJ1-3; possible D gene TRBD1, 5 bases. Germline values: CDR1 SGHTA, CDR2 FQGNSA. Trimming removed 6 bases at V and 2 bases at J, with 14 bases between. The CDR3 consists of 15 residues. CDR3 in amino acids: CASSLSGGAGNTIYF. CDR3 nucleotides: TGTGCCAGCAGTTTGTCGGGAGGGGCTGGAAACACCATATATTTT.

The chain recombines TRBV4-1 with TRBJ2-7; TRBD2 is a possible D gene (6 bases). Trimming removed 4 bases from V and 3 bases from J, with 10 bases in between. CDR1 is MGHRA, CDR2 YSYEKL, per germline. CDR3 size: 13 residues. CDR3 region: CASSPGGVYEQYF. The CDR3 DNA reads TGCGCCAGCAGCCCCGGAGGGGTCTACGAGCAGTACTTC.

The chain links TRBV29-1 to TRBJ2-3; 13 bases match TRBD2. After removal of 7 bases from V and 2 bases from J, the junction contained 12 bases not matched to a gene. CDR3 length: 17 amino acids. Germline-derived CDR1 and CDR2 are SQVTM and ANQGSEA. CDR3: CSANQIGTSGATDTQYF. For the CDR3, the DNA is TGCAGCGCAAACCAGATTGGGACTAGCGGGGCCACAGATACGCAGTATTTT.

The chain is built from TRBV30 and TRBJ1-2; no firm D call. V was shortened by 3 bases and J by 4 bases, with 18 bases between the two germline ends. The CDR3 length is 15 residues. From germline, CDR1 is GTSNPN and CDR2 SVGIG (reference sequence). The CDR3 reads CAWSAGRLMGYGYTF. The CDR3 nucleotides read TGTGCCTGGAGCGCGGGAAGACTGATGGGCTATGGCTACACCTTC.

The V gene is TRBV29-1, the J gene TRBJ2-7; TRBD1 aligns across 8 bases. Germline V CDR1 and CDR2: SQVTM, ANQGSEA. V gave up 6 bases and J gave up 2 bases; unmatched junction bases: 3. This CDR3 contains 12 residues. The CDR3 spells CSVVTGAYEQYF. The CDR3, as DNA: TGCAGCGTCGTGACAGGGGCCTACGAGCAGTACTTC.

The CDR3 region is CASSVTGANTGELFF. CDR3 nucleotides: TGTGCCAGCAGCGTGACAGGCGCGAACACCGGGGAGCTGTTTTTT. This chain links TRBV9 with TRBJ2-2; tentatively, D is TRBD1 (6 bases). The CDR3 contains 15 residues. The ends were cut back, 2 bases at V and 0 bases at J, with 8 bases in the middle. CDR1 SGDLS and CDR2 YYNGEE come from the germline V gene. Based on the CDR3 plus reference TRBV9 and TRBJ2-2, the full variable domain is DSGVTQTPKHLITATGQRVTLRCSPRSGDLSVYWYQQSLDQGLQFLIQYYNGEERAKGNILERFSAQQFPDLHSELNLSSLELGDSALYFCASSVTGANTGELFFGEGSRLTVL.

This clone was seen a handful of times. The V gene is TRBV4-2, the J gene TRBJ1-5; 7 bases map to TRBD1. This CDR3 has 15 residues. The V and J ends lost 0 bases and 3 bases, in that order; junction bases with no gene match: 2. The V gene's germline CDR1 is LGHNA and CDR2 YNFKEQ. CDR3 in DNA: TGTGCCAGCAGCCAAGACGGGACAGTCAATCAGCCCCAGCATTTT. It is translated as CASSQDGTVNQPQHF.

The V and J genes are TRBV7-2 and TRBJ1-2, with 7 bases lining up with TRBD1. Germline V lookup: CDR1 SGHTA, CDR2 FQGNSA. The J segment lost 5 bases and the V segment lost 3 bases, leaving 6 bases of the junction unmatched. This CDR3 is built from 14 residues. Here the CDR3 reads CASSFKQGTYGYTF. CDR3 bases: TGTGCCAGCAGCTTTAAACAGGGGACGTATGGCTACACCTTC.

The chain is built from TRBV7-2 and TRBJ2-7; D not resolved. The germline V and J ends were trimmed by 3 bases and 2 bases, with 5 bases remaining between them. This CDR3 contains 12 residues. Per germline, CDR1 SGHTA and CDR2 FQGNSA. The CDR3 here is CASSLTTYEQYF. CDR3 bases: TGTGCCAGCAGCTTGACAACCTACGAGCAGTACTTC.

The chain uses TRBV7-8 and TRBJ2-1, with 9 bases lining up with TRBD1. Germline-derived CDR1 and CDR2 are SGHVS and FQNEAQ. With 0 bases clipped from V and 6 bases from J, the junction kept 3 bases outside the gene matches. The CDR3 sequence is 15 residues long. This CDR3 reads CASSLAGQGPNEQFF. The CDR3 bases are TGTGCCAGCAGCTTAGCGGGACAGGGCCCCAATGAGCAGTTCTTC.